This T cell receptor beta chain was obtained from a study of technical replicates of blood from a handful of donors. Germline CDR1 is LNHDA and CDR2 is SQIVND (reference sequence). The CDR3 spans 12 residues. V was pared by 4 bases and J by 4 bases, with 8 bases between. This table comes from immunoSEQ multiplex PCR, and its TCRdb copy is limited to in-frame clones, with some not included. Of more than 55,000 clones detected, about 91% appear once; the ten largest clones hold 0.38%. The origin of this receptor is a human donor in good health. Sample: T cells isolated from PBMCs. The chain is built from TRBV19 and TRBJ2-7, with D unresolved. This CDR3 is CASSNDGYEQYF. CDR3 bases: TGTGCCAGTAGTAATGACGGGTACGAGCAGTACTTC.